This passage covers 5 T cell receptor beta chains from one sample sequenced in a study of blood T cell repertoires in COVID-19. Repertoires were generated with immunoSEQ multiplex PCR, while TCRdb's copy carries only in-frame clones and drops some. The profile shows roughly 120,000 clones, approximately 70% of them singletons. The sample was peripheral blood. These receptors originate from a human donor with acute or convalescent COVID-19. The donor label of this sample is uncertain.

The rearrangement uses TRBV4-1 and TRBJ2-5, with 7 bases matching TRBD1. Trimming removed 3 bases from V and 2 bases from J; junction bases left unmatched: 12. Germline V gene data show CDR1 as MGHRA and CDR2 as YSYEKL. This CDR3 spans 17 amino acids. In DNA form, the CDR3 reads TGCGCCAGCAGCCATCCCCGGGTAGCGACAGGGCAAGAGACCCAGTACTTC. Its translation: CASSHPRVATGQETQYF.

This clone was seen ten or more times. The rearrangement links TRBV29-1 to TRBJ1-5; weak D call: TRBD1 (6 bases). V lost 4 bases and J 0 bases, leaving 16 bases between the germline ends. Looked up from germline, CDR1 is SQVTM and CDR2 is ANQGSEA. This CDR3 contains 16 residues. The CDR3 nucleotides are TGCAGCGTTGTGTTTTCGGGGGGCGGTAGCAATCAGCCCCAGCATTTT. Translation: CSVVFSGGGSNQPQHF.

The rearrangement joins TRBV7-2 to TRBJ1-1; possibly TRBD1 for D (5 bases). The CDR3 extends over 15 amino acids. The V gene lost 1 base and the J gene lost 4 bases, with 13 bases spanning the gap. Germline CDR1 SGHTA, CDR2 FQGNSA. This CDR3 is CASSLDPGRGTEAFF. In DNA form, the CDR3 reads TGTGCCAGCAGCTTAGACCCGGGGCGGGGCACTGAAGCTTTCTTT.

This clone showed up just once. The chain combines TRBV18 with TRBJ2-5; D is ambiguous. This CDR3 is 12 amino acids long. Germline V CDR1 and CDR2: KGHSH, LQKENI. V dropped 3 bases and J dropped 5 bases, with 7 bases sitting between them. Here the CDR3 reads CASSPTSETQYF. The DNA for the CDR3 is TGTGCCAGCTCACCGACATCCGAGACCCAGTACTTC.

The chain joins TRBV2 to TRBJ1-4; the D gene is possibly TRBD1 (5 bases). Germline V lookup: CDR1 SNHLY, CDR2 FYNNEI. V was shortened by 6 bases and J by 0 bases, with 11 bases between the two germline ends. This CDR3 is 15 amino acids long. CDR3 sequence (DNA): TGTGCCAGCAGCCGACAGACCTCAACTAATGAAAAACTGTTTTTT. Translating it yields CASSRQTSTNEKLFF.